The present T cell receptor (beta chain) was sequenced within a study of PD-1 blockade in classical Hodgkin lymphoma. Study findings and constraints: The CD4+ diversity rise by C4D1 was clearest in complete responders. According to reports, newly diagnosed patients had lower baseline TCR diversity than healthy donors, and relapsed/refractory patients had lower baseline TCR diversity still.

Stated time point: cycle 4 day 1 (C4D1), after more than 5 weeks of nivolumab. Each of the patients experienced relapse following autologous stem cell transplantation, and their brentuximab vedotin exposure differed. Investigators isolated CD4+ T cells from thawed PBMCs through magnetic negative selection. CDR3 length: 20 amino acids. The V segment lost 4 bases and the J segment 5 bases; nucleotides outside the gene matches: 19. Germline assignment: CDR1 SNHLY and CDR2 FYNNEI. On this clone: Its antigen is as yet unknown.

Repertoires were generated with immunoSEQ multiplex PCR, while TCRdb's copy carries only in-frame clones and drops some. The sample contains about 32,000 clones, 80% to 95% of which appear only once. The receptor comes from a human donor with classical Hodgkin lymphoma. The rearrangement joins TRBV2 to TRBJ2-5; 13 bases are a match to TRBD2. The specimen comprised CD4+ T cells from blood, sampled before the fourth cycle of nivolumab. The CDR3: CASSGRIPTSGRALWETQYF. CDR3 sequence (DNA): TGTGCCAGCAGTGGGCGAATCCCCACTAGCGGGAGGGCCCTCTGGGAGACCCAGTACTTC.